The present T cell receptor beta chain was sequenced within a study of CD8 T cells in ankylosing spondylitis. CDR3 size: 13 residues. CDR1 DFQATT and CDR2 SNEGSKA come from the germline V gene (reference sequence). V dropped 6 bases and J dropped 3 bases, with 14 bases sitting between them. The authors made TCR beta libraries by quantitative 5'-RACE with molecular barcodes. TCRdb re-derived calls from the 5' RACE reads in MiXCR, one entry per CDR3 protein. The sample records about 150,000 distinct CDR3 sequences, around two fifths being singletons. This clonotype was seen at least ten times. The genes are TRBV20-1 and TRBJ1-2; D is unclear. The receptor was isolated from a male donor with ankylosing spondylitis. Input material: synovial fluid, either unsorted or a sorted T cell fraction (not recorded which). The CDR3 DNA follows: TGCAGTGCCGATCGCCGTATGGACTATGGCTACACCTTC. It yields the protein CSADRRMDYGYTF.